Below, 8 T cell receptor beta chains from the same sample are listed, as sequenced in a study of T cells and Merkel cell carcinoma outcomes. Profiled with immunoSEQ multiplex PCR; TCRdb holds only in-frame clones, not every one. The table has roughly 4,200 clones, about 92% seen once. The specimen sequenced was tumor tissue from Merkel cell carcinoma. These receptor sequences come from a human donor with Merkel cell carcinoma.

V is TRBV9 and J is TRBJ2-1; 10 positions agree with TRBD2. CDR3 size: 15 residues. V gave up 4 bases and J gave up 6 bases; unmatched junction bases: 7. Per germline, CDR1 SGDLS and CDR2 YYNGEE. Here the CDR3 reads CASSSQRGGLNEQFF. In DNA form, the CDR3 reads TGTGCCAGCAGCTCCCAGCGGGGGGGCCTCAATGAGCAGTTCTTC.

This sequence joins TRBV27 and TRBJ2-7; unclear D gene. Per the germline V gene, CDR1 is MNHEY and CDR2 is SMNVEV (reference sequence). CDR3 length: 13 amino acids. Trimming took off 4 bases at V and 0 bases at J, with 7 bases between the two ends. CDR3 DNA sequence: TGTGCCAGCAGTTCGGGCAACTCCTACGAGCAGTACTTC. The encoded protein is CASSSGNSYEQYF.

V is TRBV4-2 and J is TRBJ1-5, with D uncertain. This CDR3 contains 16 residues. V was cut by 3 bases and J by 4 bases, with 16 bases left in between. The germline V gene has CDR1 LGHNA and CDR2 YNFKEQ. The CDR3 is CASSQTGAATNQPQHF. The DNA of the CDR3 is TGTGCCAGCAGCCAGACCGGTGCGGCGACAAATCAGCCCCAGCATTTT.

This chain uses TRBV2 with TRBJ2-2; D call uncertain. This CDR3 is 16 amino acids long. In germline, CDR1 is SNHLY, CDR2 FYNNEI. The V end was cut by 0 bases, the J end by 5 bases, with 13 bases between. The DNA for the CDR3 is TGTGCCAGCAGTGAAGCTATAGGGCCTGATACCGGGGAGCTGTTTTTT. Translation: CASSEAIGPDTGELFF.

This clone was observed a few times. The rearrangement joins TRBV5-1 to TRBJ1-4; D is perhaps TRBD1 (5 bases). V dropped 3 bases and J dropped 8 bases, with 14 bases sitting between them. CDR3 length: 14 amino acids. Germline-derived CDR1 and CDR2 are SGHRS and YFSETQ. The DNA for the CDR3 is TGCGCCAGCAGCTCCCTCTTAGGGGACGAAAAACTGTTTTTT. Translating gives CASSSLLGDEKLFF.

The chain links TRBV19 to TRBJ1-5; tentative D call: TRBD1 (5 bases). The CDR3 consists of 17 residues. The V gene lost 6 bases and the J gene lost 1 base, with 19 bases spanning the gap. CDR1 is LNHDA and CDR2 is SQIVND in the germline V gene (reference sequence). In DNA form, the CDR3 reads TGTGCCAGTAGGCCTGCTGGGGGGGAAGGGAGCAATCAGCCCCAGCATTTT. As protein: CASRPAGGEGSNQPQHF. Combining the CDR3 with reference TRBV19 and TRBJ1-5 gives the whole variable domain DGGITQSPKYLFRKEGQNVTLSCEQNLNHDAMYWYRQDPGQGLRLIYYSQIVNDFQKGDIAEGYSVSREKKESFPLTVTSAQKNPTAFYLCASRPAGGEGSNQPQHFGDGTRLSIL.

The chain uses TRBV11-2 and TRBJ1-2; TRBD1 agrees at 10 bases. With V trimmed by 4 bases and J by 6 bases, 8 bases remained unmatched. There are 15 residues in the CDR3. Germline values: CDR1 SGHAT, CDR2 FQNNGV. In DNA, the CDR3 is TGTGCCAGCAGCTCGACAGGGACAGGGGATGATGGCTACACCTTC. Protein: CASSSTGTGDDGYTF.

The rearrangement uses TRBV18 and TRBJ1-5; no definite D call. CDR1 and CDR2 from the germline V gene are KGHSH and LQKENI. The CDR3 runs 13 residues. Trimming cost V 6 bases and J 3 bases, with 9 bases left between them. The CDR3 region has the DNA TGTGCCAGCTCGAAGGAAACCAATCAGCCCCAGCATTTT. This encodes CASSKETNQPQHF.